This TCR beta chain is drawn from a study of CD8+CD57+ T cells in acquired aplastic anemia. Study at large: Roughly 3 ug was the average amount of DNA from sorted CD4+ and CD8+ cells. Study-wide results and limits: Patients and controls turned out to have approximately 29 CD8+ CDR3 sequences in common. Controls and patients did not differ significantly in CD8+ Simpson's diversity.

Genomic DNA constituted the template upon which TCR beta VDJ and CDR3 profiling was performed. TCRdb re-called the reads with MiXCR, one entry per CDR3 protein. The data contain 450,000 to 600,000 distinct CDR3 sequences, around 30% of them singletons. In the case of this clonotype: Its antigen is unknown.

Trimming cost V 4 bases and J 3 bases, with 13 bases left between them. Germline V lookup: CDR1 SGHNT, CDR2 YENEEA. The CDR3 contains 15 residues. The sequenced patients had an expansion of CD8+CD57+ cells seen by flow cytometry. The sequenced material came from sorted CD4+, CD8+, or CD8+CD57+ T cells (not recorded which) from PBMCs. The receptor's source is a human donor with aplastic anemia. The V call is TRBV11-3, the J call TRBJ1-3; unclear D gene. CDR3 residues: CASSSFAHNGNTIYF. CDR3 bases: TGTGCCAGCAGCTCCTTTGCGCATAATGGAAACACCATATATTTT.